The present TCR beta chain was sequenced within a study of CD8 T cells in Susac syndrome. The CDR3 covers 13 residues. Trimming took off 7 bases at V and 2 bases at J, with 11 bases between the two ends. Germline V gives CDR1 SNHLY, CDR2 FYNNEI. Reverse transcription of about 0.45 to 1 ug RNA was carried out with random hexamers. TCRdb reanalysed the immunoSEQ multiplex PCR reads using MiXCR and keeps one entry per CDR3 protein. The sample lists around 130,000 distinct CDR3 sequences, about 95% seen once, with around 0.12% in the top ten. The clonotype was recovered from a human donor in good health. Specimen: CD4+ T cells from PBMCs. The genes are TRBV2 and TRBJ1-1; D gene uncertain. CDR3 protein: CASKAQTNTEAFF. Here the CDR3 DNA reads TGTGCCAGCAAGGCACAAACAAACACTGAAGCTTTCTTT.